This TCR beta chain stems from a study of cytomegalovirus exposure and HLA in healthy donors (TCRdb year 2017). For the study in its entirety: In an earlier analysis of several hundred of the donors, 250 to 350 Gb of sequence data and some 100 million unique TCR beta sequences from roughly 180 million T cells were reported. Roughly 300 gigabases of sequencing data and around 85 million unique TCR sequences made up an early release that covered roughly 670 HLA-typed donors. All discovery cohort repertoires had been generated using a single sequencing platform. The study was designed to test whether signatures of past pathogen exposure could be identified by cataloging public T cell receptors. To predict cytomegalovirus infection status, the study combined high-throughput TCR immunosequencing, statistical association of individual TCRs with disease status, and machine learning. Both class I and class II loci were covered by HLA typing, at four-digit resolution. Among the roughly 400 genotyped donors, under 90% belonged to the genetic ancestry cluster associated with self-reported Caucasian donors. In a later genetic analysis, genome-wide SNP genotypes for about 60% of the 666 donors were used, and that subset was treated as a discovery cohort. Several DR-DQ haplotypes were treated as single units for association and clustering because of strong linkage in the cohort. The study used immunosequencing to profile the T cell repertoires of about 670 subjects and linked those repertoires to cytomegalovirus serostatus. Donor age, sex, ethnicity and CMV serostatus were collected together with the repertoire data. Across about 370 genotyped donors of the cohort, an average of about 250,000 unique TCR beta nucleotide sequences per donor were sequenced, and roughly 20% of those sequences were non-productive. In a later analysis, previously published TCR beta repertoires from 600 to 850 donors were re-analyzed and high-resolution HLA genotyping was added so that TCR occurrence patterns could be studied. Typing coverage varied by locus: roughly 620-630 donors for A, B, C, DRB1 and DQB1; roughly 510 for DQA1; approximately 570 for DPA1; roughly 450 for DPB1. In an earlier analysis of roughly 540 of the donors, high-throughput TCR beta sequencing was used to judge whether each TCR beta V gene segment behaved as functional or pseudogenic. Besides the first cohort of 550 to 750 subjects, a separate validation cohort made up of around 120 different subjects was used. In the later analysis, no new phenotypic data were used to find candidate immune exposures; instead, reliance was placed on TCR beta sequences and their occurrence across donors.

The cohort was made up of about 610 healthy bone marrow donors. Cohort members were all nominally healthy when sampled, although unrecorded immune exposures were likely present. The donor tested CMV seropositive, placing the donor among the 290 or so seropositive members of the cohort. Each donor provided a peripheral blood sample, and peripheral blood mononuclear cells were used for TCR beta sequencing. Genomic DNA was extracted from the blood cell samples with the Qiagen DNeasy Blood Extraction Kit. The method was the immunoSEQ multiplex PCR assay. For the multiplex PCR, a mixture combining 60 forward primers for TCR Vbeta segments and 13 reverse primers for TCR Jbeta segments was used. The CDR3 region of rearranged TCR beta genes was amplified from genomic DNA by a multiplex PCR assay. On the Illumina HiSeq System, the amplified TCR beta libraries were sequenced as 87-base-pair reads. The original methods were these. Across the 500 to 850 repertoires, a later analysis counted 60 million to 90 million unique TCR beta chains, approximately 12 million of which were shared by at least two donors. A nearest-neighbor algorithm error-corrected the raw reads and collapsed the reads into unique sequences, merging closely related sequences to remove PCR and sequencing errors. CDR3 sequences were aligned to IMGT reference sequences to assign V, D and J gene segments. For a sequence to be retained, at least a six-nucleotide match to both a V gene segment and a J gene segment was required. A rearrangement was called productive if the CDR3 had no stop codons and remained in frame with V and J, and every other rearrangement was called non-productive. CDR3 was defined by IMGT convention, running from the second conserved V-encoded cysteine to the conserved J-encoded phenylalanine. The earlier analysis of 500 to 750 of the donors excluded any sequence lacking an unambiguous match to a single V gene segment. An earlier analysis of several hundred of the donors called V segments functional above 56.7% productive rearrangements and segregating when the between-donor standard deviation exceeded 5%. To diagnose cytomegalovirus status from the catalog of TCR beta chain sequences, a statistical classification framework was built. In a later analysis, TCR nucleotide sequences were compared against IMGT/GENE-DB human TR gene sequences so that V and J genes could be assigned. The TCRdist pipeline was used in a later analysis to assign CDR3 sequences and most-parsimonious VDJ recombination scenarios. In a later analysis, each TCR beta chain was defined by its CDR3 amino acid sequence together with its V-gene family, and reads lacking a unique V-gene family were excluded. A later analysis removed 550 to 650 highly shared, low-generation-probability nucleotide sequences to deal with suspected cross-contamination and a sequencing artifact. A later analysis calculated a clonal expansion index for each public chain from normalized within-repertoire ranks of inferred template counts. A later analysis computed generation probabilities with a VDJ recombination model fitted to out-of-frame rearrangements, and checked the results against IGoR. Hypergeometric tests were used in a later analysis to score TCR-TCR, TCR-HLA and TCR-CMV co-occurrence, with a repertoire-size bias correction applied to the TCR pairs. A later analysis estimated false discovery rates by permuting HLA or CMV assignments 20 times. In a later analysis, co-occurring TCRs were grouped with DBSCAN, and TCRdist sequence similarity was added when clustering was performed within HLA-allele-positive subsets. Co-occurrence clustering excluded repertoires with fewer than 30,000 or more than 120,000 public chains, plus five with anomalous nucleotide sharing. The source is immuneACCESS, and TCRdb retained only in-frame sequences with V and J called. Part of the clones is not carried over; for the studies checked, unresolved V genes explain less than half of this, and the remainder is unexplained. Clonal size and the V and J genes are those of that table, whereas D and trimming came from the DNA. This sample comprises around 180,000 clones, 81% of them detected only once. The top ten hold roughly 2.1% of the sample.

What the study reported, not specific to this receptor: A later genetic analysis associated a missense DCLRE1C variant with V-gene and J-gene trimming of TCR beta chains, and an independent cohort replicated the association. Most CMV-associated TCR beta chains appeared to be HLA-restricted in a later analysis, and the HLA associations seemed to be driven largely by CMV exposure. A cluster of highly shared sequence variants was judged likely to represent a technical artifact of the sequencing pipeline. In a later analysis, several top co-occurrence clusters were reported to appear linked to parvovirus B19, influenza, CMV and Epstein-Barr virus. A total of 150 or so TCR beta chains were listed by the study as associated with cytomegalovirus. Compared with equally common non-associated chains, HLA-associated TCR beta chains in a later analysis were more clonally expanded and had lower generation probabilities. Presence/absence analyses assumed roughly uniform sequencing depth across donors, an assumption that may not hold. Specific HLA alleles were associated with 18,000 or so TCR beta sequences at a false discovery rate of 0.05 in a later analysis. A further reported finding was that TCR beta sequences accurately predicted the HLA-A and HLA-B alleles for most subjects in the first cohort. Broadly in line with IMGT annotations, most TCR beta V segments showed up in productive rearrangements about 87% or about 30% of the time in an earlier analysis of around 550 of the donors. Most TCR sequences were observed very rarely across donors, whereas some public TCRs were present in many individuals. Three of the identified cytomegalovirus-associated TCR beta chains were confirmed in vitro to be specific for cytomegalovirus antigens. A later genetic analysis reported fewer N-insertions in productive TCRs among donors in an Asian-associated ancestry cluster than the 666-donor mean. This cohort had only TCR beta chains sequenced, and the lack of alpha or paired-chain data limited which features could be detected. In both the original and validation cohorts, the classifier was reported to diagnose cytomegalovirus status with high specificity and sensitivity. When HLA alleles, especially DR and DQ, strongly co-occurred, attributing TCR associations to individual alleles was difficult. Because counts were too low, roughly 16 rarely observed V segments, including chromosome 9 orphons, were left out of the earlier analysis of 500 to 750 of the donors. Linkage disequilibrium might explain the correlated functional status among segregating V segments, but an unknown experimental factor could not be excluded. According to the authors, the approach could potentially be generalized to other disease states and immunological phenotypes. In a later analysis, the rate of TCR association differed among HLA loci, with DRB1 alleles having the most associated TCRs and HLA-C alleles having the fewest. Because some donors lacked HLA typing at each locus, the association tests relied only on the typed subset. Immune exposure information for the cohort was limited to CMV serostatus. Some IMGT-functional V segments, including TRBV6-2 and TRBV6-3, could not be distinguished by the 87-base-pair reads and were therefore excluded.

Worth noting for this clone: Its antigen specificity is not known. No base quality information exists; no much larger clone differs at one position.

Unmatched junction bases come to 9, with V trimmed by 3 bases and J by 5 bases. Its CDR3 holds 16 amino acids, cysteine through phenylalanine. The read is trimmed to its CDR3 DNA, 48 bases read in frame from base 1. Sequences MNHNY (CDR1) and SVGAGI (CDR2) are obtained from the germline V gene (reference sequence). This receptor was identified in a young woman in good health and CMV-seropositive. The chain links TRBV6-6 with TRBJ1-4; 7 bases in the middle match TRBD1. The sequenced sample was PBMCs. The DNA sequence is given as TGTGCCAGCAGTTATCTCCACAGGGGTCCCAATGAAAAACTGTTTTTT. Protein translation: CASSYLHRGPNEKLFF.